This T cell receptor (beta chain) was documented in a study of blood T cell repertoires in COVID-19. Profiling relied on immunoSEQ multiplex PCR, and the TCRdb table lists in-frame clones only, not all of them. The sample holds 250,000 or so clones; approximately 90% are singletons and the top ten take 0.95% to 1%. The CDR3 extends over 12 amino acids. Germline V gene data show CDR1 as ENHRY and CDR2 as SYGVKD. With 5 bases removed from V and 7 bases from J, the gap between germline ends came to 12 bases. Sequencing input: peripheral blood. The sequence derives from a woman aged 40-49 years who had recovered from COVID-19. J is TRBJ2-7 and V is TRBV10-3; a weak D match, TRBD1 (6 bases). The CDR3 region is CAISQGLREQYF. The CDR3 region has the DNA TGTGCCATCAGTCAGGGGCTAAGGGAGCAGTACTTC.